This TCR beta chain comes out of a study of response to subunit inactivated influenza vaccine. Study results and limitations: Each seasonal flu vaccination may recruit only limited new T cells, authors suggested.

A few counts support this clonotype. Its antigen is not identified. One entry per CDR3 protein results from TCRdb running MiXCR on the RT-PCR reads. Among roughly 520,000 distinct CDR3 sequences listed, 25% were seen once. The TCR sequence derives from a man aged 50-59 years who received an inactivated influenza vaccine. The sample consisted of CD4+ T cells sorted from PBMCs, taken more than 4 days after vaccination.

The DNA for the CDR3 is TGTGCCAGCAGTCGGACAGGAATTTATCAGCCCCAGCATTTT. It encodes CASSRTGIYQPQHF. The chain couples TRBV6-2 or TRBV6-3 to TRBJ1-5; TRBD1 agrees at 7 bases. The V segment lost 5 bases and the J segment 5 bases; nucleotides outside the gene matches: 6. Germline V lookup: CDR1 MNHEY, CDR2 SVGEGT. The CDR3 extends over 14 amino acids.